This TCR beta chain was documented in a study of Graves' ophthalmopathy and Graves' hyperthyroidism (dated by TCRdb to 2016 to 2019). About the full investigation: Peripheral blood was collected at initial diagnosis, prior to any treatment. To tell Graves' ophthalmopathy apart from Graves' hyperthyroidism, and to predict which patients would progress to ophthalmopathy, the study relied on TCR beta repertoire signatures. In total, 135 blood samples were TCR-sequenced: approximately 42 ophthalmopathy, under 80 hyperthyroidism and roughly 17 hyperthyroidism-to-ophthalmopathy patients. A discovery set of 90 to 100 patients (43 ophthalmopathy, 60 or so stable hyperthyroidism) was enrolled to explore V-J signatures distinguishing ophthalmopathy from hyperthyroidism. An independent validation cohort comprised 18 hyperthyroidism patients and 15 to 17 patients who later progressed from hyperthyroidism to ophthalmopathy. In over five hyperthyroidism patients, the T-cell repertoires found in thyroid tissue were compared with those found in blood. Following sampling, methimazole starting at 30 mg daily was administered to hyperthyroidism patients, and high-dose intravenous methylprednisolone was administered to ophthalmopathy patients. Study-wide findings and limitations: Among expanded thyroid clonotypes with frequency above 0.001, most also showed up in blood, which suggests that blood repertoires may reflect the thyroid immune response. In validation, the model predicted ophthalmopathy progression with about 71% sensitivity and 72.22% specificity; fewer than 15 predicted patients were CT-confirmed with GO in a median of around 6 months. In cross-validation, the 13-signature model distinguished ophthalmopathy from stable hyperthyroidism with around 90% sensitivity and around 84% specificity, while in the test set the corresponding values were about 80% and 75%. Sample size was not predetermined statistically, and investigators were not blinded to group allocation.

Patients with ophthalmopathy had moderately to severely active disease, with a Clinical Activity Score of 3 or more, a NOSPECS grade of 4 or more, and a disease duration of less than 3 months. Patients were excluded if they had other autoimmune diseases, uncontrolled infections, pregnancy or lactation. Clinical symptoms, serum thyroxine, TRAb, thyroid ultrasound and orbital computed tomography formed the basis of the diagnosis. PBMCs were isolated from approximately 10 ml of fresh peripheral blood by Ficoll-Paque density gradient centrifugation. Total RNA was extracted with Trizol reagent and quality-checked on an Agilent 2100 Bioanalyzer. Based on the germline V gene, the CDR1 and CDR2 sequences are MGHDK and SYGVNS. The cysteine opens and the phenylalanine closes a CDR3 of 13 amino acids. The DNA shown is the 39-base CDR3, in frame from base 1. As concerns this clonotype: It has no known antigen specificity. At one end the junction does not follow the germline gene, possibly because of a read error.

For repertoire sequencing, the TCR beta CDR3 regions were amplified from RNA transcripts. HTBI primers and the Qiagen OneStep RT-PCR kit were used in a first-round RT-PCR, which was followed by a second-round multiplex PCR, size selection and purification. Libraries were sequenced paired-end with 100 bp reads on an Illumina HiSeq2000. The study's processing was this. SOAPnuke was used to process the reads, removing any read that contained adapters or uncalled bases, had a mean Phred below 15, or lacked an exact match to the constant primer or identifier. COPE v1.2.5 was used to merge the high-quality paired reads. Each unique nucleotide sequence was treated as a clonotype, and MiTCR v1.1 was used to align the clonotypes to the IMGT TRB V, D and J references. Only V-J combinations with frequency above 0.0001 were analysed, covering 99% to 99.2% of repertoires. A TCR clonal expansion and chaos score per V-J combination was defined as the ratio of F50 clonal expansion to chaos observed in the TCRdist matrix. Welch's t-statistics and random forest were used to reduce features to approximately 13 V-J combinations, which were fed into a naive Bayes classifier. The similarity between thyroid and blood repertoires was quantified using the Morisita-Horn index. The public reads were quality trimmed at Q25 with fastp and then assembled into clones with MiXCR by TCRdb, keeping productive beta chains. Entries are consolidated by CDR3 protein sequence, retaining the most common genes and DNA. The V and J calls come from TCRdb's annotation, not from the publication. In all, the sample holds hundreds of thousands of distinct CDR3 sequences, and 40% of those were seen once. Roughly 45% of the sample comes from the top ten.

The V gene is TRBV25-1 and the J gene is TRBJ2-5; TRBD1 agrees with 8 junctional bases. The sequence came from an adult man with Graves' ophthalmopathy. The material sequenced was peripheral blood. The CDR3 protein sequence reads: CVSSDRGLKTQYF. The sequenced DNA: TGTGTCAGCAGTGACAGGGGTTTGAAGACCCAGTACTTC.